The 12 T cell receptor beta chains below all came from one sample that was sequenced in a study of PD-L1 blockade in urothelial cancer. TCRdb's table, derived via immunoSEQ multiplex PCR, lists solely in-frame clones and lacks some. The profile shows some 40,000 clones, about 89% of them singletons. Documented time point: peripheral blood 6 weeks after treatment start. The source was PBMCs, collected around atezolizumab (anti-PD-L1) treatment. All receptors come from a man aged 65 to 85 with urothelial cancer.

This sequence joins TRBV25-1 and TRBJ1-1; 7 bases align to TRBD1. CDR1 and CDR2 from the germline V gene are MGHDK and SYGVNS. This CDR3 is 15 amino acids long. V trimming: 4 bases; J trimming: 3 bases; junction bases outside the gene matches: 8. The CDR3 here is CASSVTGARDTEAFF. The DNA for the CDR3 is TGTGCCAGCAGTGTAACAGGGGCGAGGGACACTGAAGCTTTCTTT.

The chain combines TRBV5-1 with TRBJ2-3; no clear D gene. Germline values: CDR1 SGHRS, CDR2 YFSETQ. This CDR3 has 14 residues. V was trimmed by 1 base and J by 4 bases, leaving 10 bases between them. The CDR3 DNA is TGCGCCAGCAGCTTGCGCCAGGCCGCAGATACGCAGTATTTT. Translating gives CASSLRQAADTQYF. Together with reference TRBV5-1 and TRBJ2-3, the CDR3 gives the full variable domain: KAGVTQTPRYLIKTRGQQVTLSCSPISGHRSVSWYQQTPGQGLQFLFEYFSETQRNKGNFPGRFSGRQFSNSRSEMNVSTLELGDSALYLCASSLRQAADTQYFGPGTRLTVL.

The V and J genes are TRBV7-8 and TRBJ2-5; D perhaps matches TRBD1 (5 bases). The CDR3 has 13 amino acids. With 7 bases removed from V and 2 bases from J, the gap between germline ends came to 11 bases. Germline V gives CDR1 SGHVS, CDR2 FQNEAQ. CDR3 protein: CASMNRLQETQYF. In DNA, the CDR3 is TGTGCCAGCATGAACAGGTTACAAGAGACCCAGTACTTC. The full variable domain, in which reference TRBV7-8 and TRBJ2-5 provide the parts outside the CDR3, is GAGVSQSPRYKVAKRGQDVALRCDPISGHVSLFWYQQALGQGPEFLTYFQNEAQLDKSGLPSDRFFAERPEGSVSTLKIQRTQQEDSAVYLCASMNRLQETQYFGPGTRLLVL.

V is TRBV7-9 and J is TRBJ1-1; 7 bases are shared with TRBD1. Germline loops: CDR1 SEHNR, CDR2 FQNEAQ (reference sequence). The CDR3 runs 14 residues. V trimming: 3 bases; J trimming: 6 bases; junction bases outside the gene matches: 7. CDR3 DNA: TGTGCCAGCAGCTTTTTCGAGGGGGCGGCTGAAGCTTTCTTT. This codes for CASSFFEGAAEAFF.

This chain joins TRBV9 and TRBJ2-1, with TRBD2 matching over 7 bases. Germline-derived CDR1 and CDR2 are SGDLS and YYNGEE. J gave up 6 bases and V 4 bases, and 7 bases lay outside the gene matches. This CDR3 region has 14 residues. For the CDR3, the DNA is TGTGCCAGCAGCTGGGGGGGGAGTAGCAATGAGCAGTTCTTC. This sequence encodes CASSWGGSSNEQFF.

The rearrangement uses TRBV6-5 and TRBJ1-6; 8 nucleotides line up with TRBD1. Germline CDR1 and CDR2: MNHEY and SVGAGI. Trimming cost V 5 bases and J 3 bases; bases outside gene matches: 3. This CDR3 contains 15 residues. The CDR3 loop reads CASSTTGGYNSPLHF. CDR3 DNA sequence: TGTGCCAGCAGTACCACAGGGGGCTATAATTCACCCCTCCACTTT.

This clone has just one count. The genes are TRBV19 and TRBJ1-2; D possibly corresponds to TRBD1 (5 bases). CDR3 length: 15 residues. The germline V and J ends were trimmed by 6 bases and 2 bases, with 16 bases remaining between them. Germline V lookup: CDR1 LNHDA, CDR2 SQIVND (reference sequence). The CDR3 DNA reads as TGTGCCAGTAGCCACCCCGGGACTAAAAACTATGGCTACACCTTC. Translating gives CASSHPGTKNYGYTF.

Details on this clone: Different DNA sequences within this sample yield the same CDR3. This chain connects TRBV10-3 to TRBJ1-1; 8 bases fit TRBD1. The trim removed 4 bases at V and 4 bases at J, leaving 11 bases unmatched. Germline loops: CDR1 ENHRY, CDR2 SYGVKD. The CDR3 is 16 amino acids. The CDR3 DNA is TGTGCCATCAGTGTCGAGGTGGGCAGGGGGCTCACTGAAGCTTTCTTT. Protein product: CAISVEVGRGLTEAFF.

The chain links TRBV27 to TRBJ1-1, with D tentatively TRBD1 (6 bases). Germline V gives CDR1 MNHEY, CDR2 SMNVEV (reference sequence). The germline V and J ends were trimmed by 1 base and 0 bases, with 9 bases remaining between them. The CDR3 sequence is 15 residues long. For the CDR3, the DNA is TGTGCCAGCAGTTTATTCCCAGGGGTGAACACTGAAGCTTTCTTT. Residues: CASSLFPGVNTEAFF.

This chain connects TRBV28 to TRBJ2-5; 8 nucleotides agree with TRBD2. Germline lookup yields CDR1 MDHEN and CDR2 SYDVKM. With V trimmed by 4 bases and J by 4 bases, 8 bases remained unmatched. This CDR3 region has 15 residues. CDR3 sequence reads: CASSSAGLAGETQYF. CDR3 nucleotides: TGTGCCAGCAGTTCCGCGGGGCTAGCGGGAGAGACCCAGTACTTC. The full variable domain, in which reference TRBV28 and TRBJ2-5 provide the parts outside the CDR3, is DVKVTQSSRYLVKRTGEKVFLECVQDMDHENMFWYRQDPGLGLRLIYFSYDVKMKEKGDIPEGYSVSREKKERFSLILESASTNQTSMYLCASSSAGLAGETQYFGPGTRLLVL.

The chain recombines TRBV5-4 with TRBJ1-2, with a possible D match to TRBD1 (5 bases). Deletions cut 0 bases from V and 1 base from J, with 10 bases between. The CDR3 spans 15 residues. Germline CDR1 is SGHNT and CDR2 is YYREEE (reference sequence). CDR3 sequence: CASSLGRTLNYGYTF. CDR3 nucleotide sequence: TGTGCCAGCAGCTTGGGCCGGACACTTAACTATGGCTACACCTTC. Filled out from reference TRBV5-4 and TRBJ1-2, the complete variable domain reads ETGVTQSPTHLIKTRGQQVTLRCSSQSGHNTVSWYQQALGQGPQFIFQYYREEENGRGNFPPRFSGLQFPNYSSELNVNALELDDSALYLCASSLGRTLNYGYTFGSGTRLTVV.

V and J are TRBV28 and TRBJ2-2; D ambiguous. Germline CDR1 reads MDHEN; CDR2 reads SYDVKM. The CDR3 consists of 14 residues. V gave up 1 base and J gave up 4 bases, with 7 bases separating them. CDR3 residues: CASSLYPVTGELFF. Here the CDR3 DNA reads TGTGCCAGCAGTTTATACCCGGTCACCGGGGAGCTGTTTTTT.